The 12 T cell receptor beta chains below come from one sample, sequenced in a study of identical twins. One entry per CDR3 protein results from TCRdb running MiXCR on the 5' RACE reads. This table has 600,000 to 850,000 distinct CDR3 sequences, roughly 20% appearing once. In addition, the sample was reused for a study of T cells expressing NK-cell markers.

Sequencing input: PBMCs. Every receptor here comes from a young woman in good health.

The V and J genes are TRBV18 and TRBJ2-2; D is perhaps TRBD1 (6 bases). Trimming stripped 6 bases from V and 6 bases from J, with 14 bases between. The V gene's germline CDR1 is KGHSH and CDR2 LQKENI. This CDR3 has 14 residues. DNA of the CDR3: TGTGCCAGCTCCAACTACAGGGACCCCGGGGAGCTGTTTTTT. Encoded protein: CASSNYRDPGELFF.

The chain uses TRBV5-1 and TRBJ2-1; 7 bases line up with TRBD1. Germline CDR1 reads SGHRS; CDR2 reads YFSETQ. This CDR3 region has 12 residues. The junction had 5 bases not matched to a gene; V was cut back by 7 bases and J by 7 bases. In DNA form, the CDR3 reads TGCGCCAGCCGACAGGGTGCAAATGAGCAGTTCTTC. This codes for CASRQGANEQFF.

This chain uses TRBV6-2 or TRBV6-3 with TRBJ2-7; 7 nucleotides align to TRBD1. V was clipped by 0 bases and J by 5 bases; unmatched bases: 16. This CDR3 has 18 amino acids. In germline, CDR1 is MNHEY, CDR2 SVGEGT. This CDR3 reads CASSYSIFGDSSYDEQYF. The CDR3 DNA reads TGTGCCAGCAGTTACTCGATATTTGGGGACAGTAGCTACGACGAGCAGTACTTC.

The CDR3 region has the DNA TGTGCCATCCCTTGGGAGAGCTCCTACAATGAGCAGTTCTTC. Its protein product is CAIPWESSYNEQFF. The rearrangement links TRBV7-9 to TRBJ2-1, with D possibly matching TRBD2 (5 bases). The CDR3 sequence is 14 residues long. Germline-derived CDR1 and CDR2 are SEHNR and FQNEAQ (reference sequence). V was pared by 10 bases and J by 0 bases, with 13 bases between. Full variable domain (remainder filled in from reference TRBV7-9 and TRBJ2-1): DTGVSQNPRHKITKRGQNVTFRCDPISEHNRLYWYRQTLGQGPEFLTYFQNEAQLEKSRLLSDRFSAERPKGSFSTLEIQRTEQGDSAMYLCAIPWESSYNEQFFGPGTRLTVL.

This chain joins TRBV7-9 and TRBJ1-1; D unclear. Germline V CDR1 and CDR2: SEHNR, FQNEAQ (reference sequence). Trimming removed 5 bases from V and 9 bases from J, with 13 bases in between. The CDR3 runs to 12 residues. The CDR3 bases are TGTGCCAGCAGCGAGCATGAGCGAAAAGCTTTCTTT. This codes for CASSEHERKAFF.

The sample holds a few counts of this clonotype. CDR3 nucleotides: TGTGCCATCAGTGAGTCAACAACCGGGACACGTAGGGACGAGCAGTACTTC. Protein: CAISESTTGTRRDEQYF. V gene TRBV10-3 combines with J gene TRBJ2-7; D is perhaps TRBD1 (6 bases). This CDR3 region has 17 residues. In germline, CDR1 is ENHRY, CDR2 SYGVKD. V was shortened by 0 bases and J by 5 bases, with 20 bases between the two germline ends.

This clonotype showed up just a few times. V is TRBV5-1 and J is TRBJ2-2, with TRBD2 identical over 9 bases. There are 17 residues in the CDR3. V was clipped by 2 bases and J by 3 bases; unmatched bases: 8. CDR1 SGHRS and CDR2 YFSETQ come from the germline V gene. CDR3 region: CASSLSPSGTYTGELFF. The CDR3 nucleotides are TGCGCCAGCAGCTTATCCCCTAGCGGGACATACACCGGGGAGCTGTTTTTT.

This clonotype came up a few times. CDR3 in DNA: TGCGCCAGCAGCTACGCTAGCGGGGCCGGGGAGCTGTTTTTT. This sequence encodes CASSYASGAGELFF. The V gene is TRBV4-3, the J gene TRBJ2-2; the match to TRBD2 covers 9 bases. Trimming took 5 bases from V and 6 from J; bases not matched to a gene: 4. Germline-derived CDR1 and CDR2 are LGHNA and YSLEER. The CDR3 is made up of 14 amino acids.

Many counts were recorded for this clonotype. The V call is TRBV7-8, the J call TRBJ2-1; D may be TRBD2 (6 bases). This CDR3 region has 14 residues. Germline loops: CDR1 SGHVS, CDR2 FQNEAQ. The V gene lost 5 bases and the J gene lost 7 bases, with 15 bases spanning the gap. The CDR3 here is CASSEVPGENEQFF. The CDR3, as DNA: TGTGCCAGCAGCGAGGTACCGGGGGAAAATGAGCAGTTCTTC.

This clonotype was counted only a few times. The V call is TRBV9, the J call TRBJ2-1; 7 bases are shared with TRBD1. Germline CDR1 SGDLS, CDR2 YYNGEE. With V trimmed by 4 bases and J by 7 bases, 5 bases remained unmatched. The CDR3 contains 13 residues. The CDR3 loop reads CASSPEGQNEQFF. Here the CDR3 DNA reads TGTGCCAGCAGCCCAGAGGGACAGAATGAGCAGTTCTTC.

This clonotype is a singleton in its sample. V gene TRBV18 combines with J gene TRBJ2-5; D call uncertain. V lost 3 bases and J lost 1, with 9 bases in between. In germline, CDR1 is KGHSH, CDR2 LQKENI. CDR3 size: 14 residues. The CDR3 is CASSPWQTQETQYF. In DNA, the CDR3 is TGTGCCAGCTCACCGTGGCAGACCCAAGAGACCCAGTACTTC.

This chain uses TRBV5-1 with TRBJ2-7, with D possibly TRBD2 on 5 matching bases. This CDR3 has 13 amino acids. V lost 2 bases to trimming and J lost 0 bases, with 6 bases between them. From germline, CDR1 is SGHRS and CDR2 YFSETQ. The CDR3 protein is CASSFGNSYEQYF. The CDR3 coding sequence is TGCGCCAGCAGCTTCGGGAACTCCTACGAGCAGTACTTC.